A selection of T cell receptor beta chains follows, all from one sample in a study of shared clonotypes between healthy human individuals. The data were produced by immunoSEQ multiplex PCR, yet TCRdb's version contains in-frame clones alone and is incomplete. The data contain 2 million to 2.5 million clones, approximately 93% of them seen just once; the ten biggest clones take up about 0.39%. Sequencing was done on a sample of naive CD4+ T cells from PBMCs. The receptors here all came from a young man in good health. Some clones in this sample may be carry-over from other donors' samples. CDR3s include the opening cysteine and the closing phenylalanine or tryptophan. The D gene is left open where the match is weak. Some rows have no size entry. The others give once, few or many, or a class for an expanded clone.

clone size: NA
V gene: TRBV11-3
J gene: TRBJ2-7
D gene: NA
CDR3 DNA: TGTGCCAGCAGCTTAGATCTCCCCCTTCGAATCGGGTCCGAGCAGTACTTC
CDR3 protein: CASSLDLPLRIGSEQYF

clone size: NA
V gene: TRBV6-6
J gene: TRBJ2-7
D gene: TRBD1
CDR3 DNA: TGTGCCAGCAGTCGCTCTCCCGGACAGGGGCGCGATCAGCAGTACTTC
CDR3 protein: CASSRSPGQGRDQQYF

clone size: NA
V gene: TRBV19
J gene: TRBJ1-5
D gene: NA
CDR3 DNA: TGTGCCAGTAGTATAGATCTATTAGCAGGGGCAGTCAATCAGCCCCAGCATTTT
CDR3 protein: CASSIDLLAGAVNQPQHF

clone size: NA
V gene: TRBV5-1
J gene: TRBJ1-1
D gene: NA
CDR3 DNA: TGCGCCAGCAGCTTGGCTGGAGTTCTGAACACTGAAGCTTTCTTT
CDR3 protein: CASSLAGVLNTEAFF

clone size: once
V gene: TRBV28
J gene: TRBJ1-2
D gene: NA
CDR3 DNA: TGTGCCAGCAGCCCGATGACTAAGGGGTCGAGTGGCTACACCTTC
CDR3 protein: CASSPMTKGSSGYTF

clone size: NA
V gene: TRBV28
J gene: TRBJ2-1
D gene: NA
CDR3 DNA: TGTGCCAGCAGTCCACCGACTGTGGGTGAGCAGTTCTTC
CDR3 protein: CASSPPTVGEQFF

clone size: NA
V gene: TRBV15
J gene: TRBJ2-1
D gene: NA
CDR3 DNA: TGTGCCACCAGCCGAACAGGGAGGCCCTACAATGAGCAGTTCTTC
CDR3 protein: CATSRTGRPYNEQFF

clone size: NA
V gene: TRBV9
J gene: TRBJ2-7
D gene: NA
CDR3 DNA: TGTGCCAGCAGCCCTTCCTCCGGGACGACTCCTTACGAGCAGTACTTC
CDR3 protein: CASSPSSGTTPYEQYF

clone size: NA
V gene: TRBV6-5
J gene: TRBJ1-3
D gene: NA
CDR3 DNA: TGTGCCAGCAGTTCCCTCCGACGGGAAAACACCATATATTTT
CDR3 protein: CASSSLRRENTIYF

clone size: NA
V gene: TRBV5-5
J gene: TRBJ1-2
D gene: NA
CDR3 DNA: TGTGCCAGCAGCCAGGGGTTCTATGGCTACACCTTC
CDR3 protein: CASSQGFYGYTF

clone size: NA
V gene: TRBV2
J gene: TRBJ2-3
D gene: NA
CDR3 DNA: TGTGCCAGCATCCCGCCGGCTAGCAGAAGCACAGATACGCAGTATTTT
CDR3 protein: CASIPPASRSTDTQYF

clone size: NA
V gene: TRBV6-4
J gene: TRBJ1-5
D gene: NA
CDR3 DNA: TGTGCCAGCAGTGTTACCCCCGATCAGCCCCAGCATTTT
CDR3 protein: CASSVTPDQPQHF

clone size: NA
V gene: TRBV29-1
J gene: TRBJ2-3
D gene: NA
CDR3 DNA: TGCAGCCTGGCGGCGGCAGATACGCAGTATTTT
CDR3 protein: CSLAAADTQYF

clone size: NA
V gene: TRBV9
J gene: TRBJ2-3
D gene: TRBD2
CDR3 DNA: TGTGCCAGCAGCGTATCGGTCCTAGCGGGAGTCGGAGATACGCAGTATTTT
CDR3 protein: CASSVSVLAGVGDTQYF